The next 24 T cell receptor beta chains were all read from a single sample in a study of shared clonotypes between healthy human individuals. Clones were read by immunoSEQ multiplex PCR, and TCRdb kept only the in-frame ones, dropping some. The repertoire includes about 580,000 clones, more than 95% of them detected once, and 0.3% sits in the top ten. Naive CD8 cells, CD45RO-negative and positively selected for CCR7, excluded terminally differentiated effector memory CD45RA+ cells. Sequences were obtained from naive CD8+ T cells sorted from blood. The receptors here all came from a man under 40 in good health.

The chain is built from TRBV28 and TRBJ2-7, with TRBD2 identical over 7 bases. Germline CDR1 and CDR2: MDHEN and SYDVKM. The CDR3 consists of 15 residues. Trimming cost V 8 bases and J 3 bases; bases outside gene matches: 13. CDR3 protein: CASRTRGPSGYEQYF. For the CDR3, the DNA is TGTGCCAGCCGGACGCGGGGTCCTAGCGGCTACGAGCAGTACTTC.

This clone has a single count. This chain uses TRBV13 with TRBJ2-1, with TRBD2 identical over 9 bases. Trimming removed 5 bases from V and 6 bases from J; junction bases left unmatched: 14. The V gene's germline CDR1 is PRHDT and CDR2 FYEKMQ (reference sequence). The CDR3 extends over 17 amino acids. In nucleotides, the CDR3 is TGTGCCAGCAGCGTCGGGGGCGGGAGGGTATTCAGCAATGAGCAGTTCTTC. Protein sequence: CASSVGGGRVFSNEQFF.

The V call is TRBV14, the J call TRBJ2-1; D unresolved. The CDR3 totals 15 residues. V was pared by 3 bases and J by 6 bases, with 15 bases between. The germline CDR1 and CDR2 sequences are SGHDN and FVKESK. The CDR3 DNA reads as TGTGCCAGCAGCCATTATCTCAGTTTCGGCAATGAGCAGTTCTTC. It encodes CASSHYLSFGNEQFF.

The chain is built from TRBV27 and TRBJ2-7; 9 bases agree with TRBD1. V gave up 1 base and J gave up 0 bases; unmatched junction bases: 10. This CDR3 spans 18 amino acids. Germline CDR1 MNHEY, CDR2 SMNVEV (reference sequence). CDR3 residues: CASSLWGPKTGGSYEQYF. DNA for the CDR3: TGTGCCAGCAGTTTATGGGGCCCCAAGACAGGGGGCTCCTACGAGCAGTACTTC.

V is TRBV11-2 and J is TRBJ2-2, with D uncertain. The CDR3 sequence is 15 residues long. The V end was cut by 0 bases, the J end by 0 bases, with 5 bases between. Germline loops: CDR1 SGHAT, CDR2 FQNNGV. This CDR3 is CASSLDLTNTGELFF. CDR3 in DNA: TGTGCCAGCAGCTTAGATTTAACGAACACCGGGGAGCTGTTTTTT.

J is TRBJ1-2 and V is TRBV10-3, with D perhaps matching TRBD1 (6 bases). Germline V gene sequence: CDR1 ENHRY, CDR2 SYGVKD. CDR3 length: 17 residues. V lost 10 bases, J lost 0 bases, and 24 bases lay in between. The CDR3 here is CATGTPLRAGANYGYTF. DNA for the CDR3: TGTGCCACCGGGACACCATTGCGGGCGGGCGCTAACTATGGCTACACCTTC.

This clone appeared a single time. This chain connects TRBV27 to TRBJ2-6, with D tentatively TRBD2 (6 bases). The V end lost 5 bases, the J end lost 0 bases, and 14 bases lay between the germline ends. The CDR3 has 17 amino acids. Germline-derived CDR1 and CDR2 are MNHEY and SMNVEV (reference sequence). In DNA, the CDR3 is TGTGCCAGCAGTCCCGGGAGTTTCAGCTCTGGGGCCAACGTCCTGACTTTC. Its protein is CASSPGSFSSGANVLTF.

The CDR3 here is CSVFTGGMNTEAFF. The CDR3 nucleotides read TGCAGCGTTTTCACAGGGGGGATGAACACTGAAGCTTTCTTT. V usage is TRBV29-1 and J usage is TRBJ1-1; TRBD1 aligns across 8 bases. Germline CDR1 is SQVTM and CDR2 is ANQGSEA. V lost 5 bases to trimming and J lost 0 bases; unmatched junction nucleotides: 5. CDR3 length: 14 amino acids. The variable domain in full, completed from reference TRBV29-1 and TRBJ1-1, reads SAVISQKPSRDICQRGTSLTIQCQVDSQVTMMFWYRQQPGQSLTLIATANQGSEATYESGFVIDKFPISRPNLTFSTLTVSNMSPEDSSIYLCSVFTGGMNTEAFFGQGTRLTVV.

The chain uses TRBV4-1 and TRBJ1-1, with D uncertain. The CDR3 runs 15 residues. Germline loops: CDR1 MGHRA, CDR2 YSYEKL. The ends were cut back, 1 base at V and 4 bases at J, with 13 bases in the middle. CDR3 region: CASSQVEGLGTEAFF. CDR3 sequence (DNA): TGCGCCAGCAGCCAAGTGGAGGGTTTGGGCACTGAAGCTTTCTTT.

This clone was counted a single time. This chain links TRBV27 with TRBJ1-2; a possible D gene is TRBD1 (5 bases). Trimming pared 5 bases from V and 2 bases from J, leaving 12 bases between. Germline CDR1 and CDR2: MNHEY and SMNVEV (reference sequence). The CDR3 sequence is 14 residues long. This CDR3 is CASSRRGGNYGYTF. Written as DNA, the CDR3 is TGTGCCAGCAGTCGTCGCGGGGGGAACTATGGCTACACCTTC.

The chain has TRBV14 and TRBJ2-5, with TRBD2 as a possible D gene (7 bases). Per germline, CDR1 SGHDN and CDR2 FVKESK. The CDR3 runs to 17 residues. Between the trimmed V and J ends, which lost 3 bases and 0 bases, there was a span of 17 bases. This chain's CDR3 is CASSQFLRGGYQETQYF. CDR3 in DNA: TGTGCCAGCAGCCAGTTTCTGAGGGGGGGATACCAAGAGACCCAGTACTTC.

The chain couples TRBV19 to TRBJ2-1, with 8 bases fitting TRBD2. From germline, CDR1 is LNHDA and CDR2 SQIVND (reference sequence). V was pared by 5 bases and J by 4 bases, with 4 bases of the junction left unmatched. This CDR3 comprises 14 residues. The CDR3 reads CASSPGGGYNEQFF. In DNA form, the CDR3 reads TGTGCCAGTAGTCCCGGGGGGGGTTACAATGAGCAGTTCTTC. The complete variable domain, with remaining parts taken from reference TRBV19 and TRBJ2-1, reads DGGITQSPKYLFRKEGQNVTLSCEQNLNHDAMYWYRQDPGQGLRLIYYSQIVNDFQKGDIAEGYSVSREKKESFPLTVTSAQKNPTAFYLCASSPGGGYNEQFFGPGTRLTVL.

The rearrangement links TRBV19 to TRBJ2-7, with D possibly TRBD2 on 6 matching bases. This CDR3 comprises 14 residues. The V end was cut by 7 bases, the J end by 1 base, with 14 bases between. The germline V gene has CDR1 LNHDA and CDR2 SQIVND (reference sequence). The CDR3 DNA follows: TGTGCCAGTACCCCTTATGGGGGGTCCTACGAGCAGTACTTC. Amino acid sequence: CASTPYGGSYEQYF.

The chain has TRBV7-8 and TRBJ2-7; unclear D gene. Trimming stripped 5 bases from V and 4 bases from J, with 9 bases between. This CDR3 spans 12 amino acids. Germline V gives CDR1 SGHVS, CDR2 FQNEAQ. The CDR3 loop is CASSPYDYEQYF. CDR3 bases: TGTGCCAGCAGCCCTTACGATTACGAGCAGTACTTC.

This clone was recorded only once. The rearrangement joins TRBV7-9 to TRBJ2-7; D may be TRBD1 (6 bases). This CDR3 region has 15 residues. The V gene's germline CDR1 is SEHNR and CDR2 FQNEAQ (reference sequence). With 4 bases removed from V and 0 bases from J, the gap between germline ends came to 13 bases. The CDR3, as DNA: TGTGCCAGCAGCTCCAACACAGGGAGCTCCTACGAGCAGTACTTC. Its protein product is CASSSNTGSSYEQYF. The entire variable domain, with the rest obtained from reference TRBV7-9 and TRBJ2-7, is as follows: DTGVSQNPRHKITKRGQNVTFRCDPISEHNRLYWYRQTLGQGPEFLTYFQNEAQLEKSRLLSDRFSAERPKGSFSTLEIQRTEQGDSAMYLCASSSNTGSSYEQYFGPGTRLTVT.

This rearrangement joins TRBV27 to TRBJ2-7; TRBD2 aligns across 10 bases. J lost 0 bases, V lost 5 bases, and 7 bases had no gene match. In germline, CDR1 is MNHEY, CDR2 SMNVEV (reference sequence). CDR3 length: 16 residues. The CDR3 bases are TGTGCCAGCAGTCCTGGACTAGCGGCGAGCTCCTACGAGCAGTACTTC. Amino acid sequence: CASSPGLAASSYEQYF.

This chain uses TRBV9 with TRBJ2-4; 8 nucleotides line up with TRBD1. CDR1 is SGDLS and CDR2 is YYNGEE in the germline V gene. CDR3 length: 15 residues. After removal of 3 bases from V and 7 bases from J, the junction contained 9 bases not matched to a gene. CDR3 region: CASSGGRDRRNIQYF. The DNA of the CDR3 is TGTGCCAGCAGCGGTGGTAGGGACAGGCGCAACATTCAGTACTTC.

J is TRBJ2-7 and V is TRBV5-1; D ambiguous. The CDR3 totals 13 residues. Trimming took 0 bases from V and 6 from J, leaving 10 bases between them. Germline CDR1 SGHRS, CDR2 YFSETQ. This CDR3 is CASSLGGTREQYF. The CDR3 region has the DNA TGCGCCAGCAGCTTGGGGGGTACGCGCGAGCAGTACTTC. Supplemented by reference TRBV5-1 and TRBJ2-7, the full variable domain reads KAGVTQTPRYLIKTRGQQVTLSCSPISGHRSVSWYQQTPGQGLQFLFEYFSETQRNKGNFPGRFSGRQFSNSRSEMNVSTLELGDSALYLCASSLGGTREQYFGPGTRLTVT.

This chain joins TRBV11-2 and TRBJ2-1; D possibly matches TRBD1 or TRBD2 (6 bases each). In germline, CDR1 is SGHAT, CDR2 FQNNGV. V was shortened by 5 bases and J by 7 bases, with 18 bases between the two germline ends. The CDR3 runs 15 residues. This CDR3 is CASSPSGSGQNEQFF. The CDR3 DNA is TGTGCCAGCAGCCCCTCTGGTAGCGGACAGAATGAGCAGTTCTTC.

This chain joins TRBV9 and TRBJ2-3; D is unclear. V lost 7 bases, J lost 6 bases, and 15 bases lay in between. Germline CDR1 is SGDLS and CDR2 is YYNGEE. The CDR3 has 13 amino acids. The CDR3 loop reads CASGLLLSDTQYF. The CDR3 nucleotides are TGTGCCAGCGGGTTACTACTGTCGGATACGCAGTATTTT.

The rearrangement uses TRBV7-2 and TRBJ2-7; a possible D gene is TRBD1 (6 bases). Germline CDR1 SGHTA, CDR2 FQGNSA. The CDR3 is 13 amino acids. V was clipped by 0 bases and J by 3 bases, with 6 bases between them. The DNA of the CDR3 is TGTGCCAGCAGCTTAGCAGGGGGCTACGAGCAGTACTTC. Translated: CASSLAGGYEQYF.

The genes are TRBV9 and TRBJ1-5; possibly TRBD1 for D (5 bases). Germline CDR1 SGDLS, CDR2 YYNGEE. V lost 1 base and J 8 bases, leaving 13 bases between the germline ends. This CDR3 comprises 14 residues. CDR3 loop: CASSVSGTGKPQHF. As DNA, the CDR3 is TGTGCCAGCAGCGTATCAGGGACGGGGAAGCCCCAGCATTTT.

The CDR3 sequence: CAWRLAVTDTQYF. CDR3 in DNA: TGTGCCTGGAGACTAGCGGTCACAGATACGCAGTATTTT. J is TRBJ2-3 and V is TRBV30, with 8 bases that match TRBD2. The CDR3 runs 13 residues. Germline CDR1 GTSNPN, CDR2 SVGIG (reference sequence). With V trimmed by 3 bases and J by 2 bases, 1 base remained unmatched.

This chain connects TRBV4-2 to TRBJ2-7, with 9 bases that match TRBD2. V dropped 0 bases and J dropped 2; count of bases not matched to a gene: 5. This CDR3 is built from 16 residues. Germline loops: CDR1 LGHNA, CDR2 YNFKEQ. The CDR3, as DNA: TGTGCCAGCAGCCAAGACGGGGCGGGAGGGACCTACGAGCAGTACTTC. Amino acids: CASSQDGAGGTYEQYF.